The 21 T cell receptor beta chains given below trace back to one sample, sequenced in a study of blood T cell repertoires in COVID-19. Here immunoSEQ multiplex PCR was the method, and the copy in TCRdb shows in-frame clones only, minus some. The sample has approximately 300,000 clones, 65% to 90% seen once; the top ten hold around 9.3%. Sequenced material: PBMCs or T cells enriched from blood (not recorded which). These receptors all stem from a woman aged 18-30 years who had recovered from COVID-19.

This chain uses TRBV30 with TRBJ1-5; the match to TRBD1 covers 8 bases. Germline V gene sequence: CDR1 GTSNPN, CDR2 SVGIG (reference sequence). The CDR3 has 14 residues. V shed 1 base and J 4 bases; nucleotides not matched to a gene: 3. Written as DNA, the CDR3 is TGTGCCTGGAGTGGGACAGGGAGAAATCAGCCCCAGCATTTT. Translating gives CAWSGTGRNQPQHF.

The rearrangement joins TRBV2 to TRBJ2-3, with 7 bases identical to TRBD1. The germline V gene has CDR1 SNHLY and CDR2 FYNNEI. This CDR3 spans 17 amino acids. The V and J ends lost 7 bases and 6 bases, in that order; junction bases with no gene match: 19. Written as DNA, the CDR3 is TGTGCCAGCACTCCACCGTGGCCGGTAGGGGGCAAGGATACGCAGTATTTT. Translating it yields CASTPPWPVGGKDTQYF.

The V gene is TRBV7-2, the J gene TRBJ1-3, with D uncertain. Germline V CDR1 and CDR2: SGHTA, FQGNSA. The CDR3 length is 14 residues. V dropped 5 bases and J dropped 0 bases, with 8 bases sitting between them. The CDR3 bases are TGTGCCAGCAGCCTGAGCGTCTCTGGAAACACCATATATTTT. Its translation: CASSLSVSGNTIYF.

V is TRBV27 and J is TRBJ1-5; the D gene is possibly TRBD1 (6 bases). Germline V gene lookup returns CDR1 MNHEY and CDR2 SMNVEV (reference sequence). V lost 0 bases, J lost 5 bases, and 14 bases lay in between. The CDR3 runs to 16 residues. CDR3 residues: CASSLSWTEWDQPQHF. The CDR3 DNA reads as TGTGCCAGCAGTTTATCCTGGACAGAATGGGATCAGCCCCAGCATTTT.

This rearrangement joins TRBV28 to TRBJ1-6, with D perhaps matching TRBD1 (5 bases). CDR3 length: 16 amino acids. V lost 4 bases, J lost 3 bases, and 13 bases lay in between. Germline CDR1 MDHEN, CDR2 SYDVKM. As DNA, the CDR3 is TGTGCCAGCAGTTCCCCCCTGACAGTCTATAATTCACCCCTCCACTTT. Its protein product is CASSSPLTVYNSPLHF.

The V call is TRBV19, the J call TRBJ1-1; 10 bases are a match to TRBD1. Per the germline V gene, CDR1 is LNHDA and CDR2 is SQIVND (reference sequence). The CDR3 totals 15 residues. Germline trimming cut 3 bases from V and 1 base from J; bases unmatched to any gene: 2. In DNA, the CDR3 is TGTGCCAGTAGTATTGGACAGGGGGGGAACACTGAAGCTTTCTTT. Translating it yields CASSIGQGGNTEAFF.

In nucleotides, the CDR3 is TGTGCCAGCAGTTTATCGGGCAGGGGAATCGAGTATGGCTACACCTTC. This gives the protein CASSLSGRGIEYGYTF. V usage is TRBV28 and J usage is TRBJ1-2; possible D gene TRBD1, 6 bases. The germline V gene encodes CDR1 MDHEN and CDR2 SYDVKM. V was pared by 1 base and J by 5 bases, with 17 bases between. The CDR3 consists of 16 residues.

This clone came up once. The chain has TRBV7-9 and TRBJ1-1; no definite D call. Deletions cut 2 bases from V and 0 bases from J, with 7 bases between. The CDR3 loop spans 14 amino acids. Germline CDR1 is SEHNR and CDR2 is FQNEAQ (reference sequence). The CDR3 loop reads CASSLHTLNTEAFF. CDR3 sequence (DNA): TGTGCCAGCAGCTTACATACACTGAACACTGAAGCTTTCTTT.

V usage is TRBV5-1 and J usage is TRBJ1-2; D not resolved. The CDR3 is 13 amino acids. Trimming cost V 7 bases and J 4 bases, with 14 bases left between them. Germline CDR1 SGHRS, CDR2 YFSETQ. Written as DNA, the CDR3 is TGCGCCAGCCATTCTTTGGGCGTCTATGGCTACACCTTC. The encoded protein is CASHSLGVYGYTF.

V usage is TRBV28 and J usage is TRBJ2-5; the D gene is possibly TRBD1 (7 bases). The germline V and J ends were trimmed by 7 bases and 2 bases, with 17 bases remaining between them. Germline CDR1 MDHEN, CDR2 SYDVKM. This CDR3 has 15 amino acids. The CDR3 DNA reads as TGTGCCAGCACCCTCGGGGGCAGGGGGCAAGAGACCCAGTACTTC. It codes for CASTLGGRGQETQYF.

The chain uses TRBV30 and TRBJ1-1; D not resolved. Germline V gives CDR1 GTSNPN, CDR2 SVGIG (reference sequence). V was shortened by 0 bases and J by 1 base, with 12 bases between the two germline ends. CDR3 length: 15 amino acids. CDR3 sequence: CAWSVPSYTNTEAFF. The CDR3 DNA reads TGTGCCTGGAGTGTACCTTCATACACGAACACTGAAGCTTTCTTT.

The chain combines TRBV6-5 with TRBJ2-7; 12 bases agree with TRBD2. Germline V lookup: CDR1 MNHEY, CDR2 SVGAGI. CDR3 size: 15 residues. Unmatched junction bases numbered 5, after V lost 2 bases and J lost 6 bases. CDR3 loop: CASSYPTSGRSEQYF. The CDR3 bases are TGTGCCAGCAGTTACCCGACTAGCGGGAGAAGCGAGCAGTACTTC.

The chain employs TRBV28 and TRBJ1-4, with 8 bases identical to TRBD1. Germline V lookup: CDR1 MDHEN, CDR2 SYDVKM. The CDR3 has 17 amino acids. The V gene end was trimmed by 8 bases and the J gene end by 5 bases; junction bases not matched to a gene: 16. The chain's CDR3 is CASYPRGSGTGNEKLFF. Here the CDR3 DNA reads TGTGCCAGCTACCCAAGGGGCTCCGGGACAGGAAATGAAAAACTGTTTTTT.

The rearrangement links TRBV9 to TRBJ2-1; 7 bases are a match to TRBD2. The CDR3 contains 16 residues. V dropped 0 bases and J dropped 3; count of bases not matched to a gene: 6. Germline values: CDR1 SGDLS, CDR2 YYNGEE. CDR3 nucleotides: TGTGCCAGCAGCGTAGAGGGGAGCGGGGTCTACAATGAGCAGTTCTTC. It translates to CASSVEGSGVYNEQFF.

The chain employs TRBV5-1 and TRBJ1-2; no clear D. The ends were cut back, 0 bases at V and 4 bases at J, with 10 bases in the middle. In germline, CDR1 is SGHRS, CDR2 YFSETQ. The CDR3 runs to 14 residues. CDR3 in DNA: TGCGCCAGCAGCTTGGGTGAGGGCATCTATGGCTACACCTTC. Translation gives CASSLGEGIYGYTF.

V gene TRBV28 combines with J gene TRBJ1-1; maybe TRBD1 (6 bases). Germline assignment: CDR1 MDHEN and CDR2 SYDVKM. V lost 6 bases to trimming and J lost 1 base, with 18 bases between them. This CDR3 contains 16 residues. The CDR3: CASRAGQFGWNTEAFF. The CDR3 DNA is TGTGCCAGCAGGGCAGGACAGTTCGGGTGGAACACTGAAGCTTTCTTT.

This chain uses TRBV11-2 with TRBJ1-6; 11 positions agree with TRBD1. Germline V gene data show CDR1 as SGHAT and CDR2 as FQNNGV. V was clipped by 0 bases and J by 9 bases; unmatched bases: 10. The CDR3 is made up of 18 amino acids. The CDR3 here is CASSLDRDRGFLRSPLHF. In DNA form, the CDR3 reads TGTGCCAGCAGCTTAGATAGGGACAGGGGGTTTTTACGTTCACCCCTCCACTTT.

The chain links TRBV14 to TRBJ1-5; D gene unclear. V lost 6 bases, J lost 6 bases, and 15 bases lay in between. Germline V lookup: CDR1 SGHDN, CDR2 FVKESK. The CDR3 is 14 amino acids. CDR3 sequence: CASSLLGRGQPQHF. CDR3 nucleotide sequence: TGTGCCAGCAGTCTTTTGGGTAGAGGTCAGCCCCAGCATTTT.

The chain employs TRBV4-2 and TRBJ2-3, with TRBD2 identical over 10 bases. V was clipped by 0 bases and J by 1 base; unmatched bases: 7. There are 18 residues in the CDR3. Germline CDR1 reads LGHNA; CDR2 reads YNFKEQ. The CDR3 here is CASSQDPTGTSGTDTQYF. CDR3 DNA: TGTGCCAGCAGCCAAGATCCTACCGGGACTAGCGGCACAGATACGCAGTATTTT.

This chain links TRBV19 with TRBJ2-5; TRBD2 might be the D (5 bases). V was clipped by 2 bases and J by 1 base, with 11 bases between them. Looked up from germline, CDR1 is LNHDA and CDR2 is SQIVND (reference sequence). The CDR3 sequence is 15 residues long. The CDR3 DNA reads TGTGCCAGTAGTATATCGGCGGGCCTCCAAGAGACCCAGTACTTC. Translation: CASSISAGLQETQYF.

This chain uses TRBV30 with TRBJ1-2; 9 bases are a match to TRBD1. J gave up 2 bases and V 4 bases, and 11 bases lay outside the gene matches. This CDR3 is built from 16 residues. Germline assignment: CDR1 GTSNPN and CDR2 SVGIG (reference sequence). The CDR3 here is CAWTPGTGLLNYGYTF. The CDR3 nucleotides are TGTGCCTGGACTCCTGGGACAGGGTTACTGAACTATGGCTACACCTTC.